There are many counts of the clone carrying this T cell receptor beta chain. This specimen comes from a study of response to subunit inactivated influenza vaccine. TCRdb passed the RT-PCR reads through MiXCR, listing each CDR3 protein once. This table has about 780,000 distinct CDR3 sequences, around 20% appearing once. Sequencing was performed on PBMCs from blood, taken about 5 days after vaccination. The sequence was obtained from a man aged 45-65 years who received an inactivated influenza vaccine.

The CDR3 nucleotides read TGTGCCAGCAGTTACAACAGCCGATCTAACTATGGCTACACCTTC. It yields the protein CASSYNSRSNYGYTF. The V call is TRBV6-5, the J call TRBJ1-2; D is uncertain. CDR1 MNHEY and CDR2 SVGAGI come from the germline V gene. This CDR3 has 15 amino acids. The germline V and J ends were trimmed by 2 bases and 0 bases, with 10 bases remaining between them.